This T cell receptor (beta chain) was recorded in a study of blood T cells in healthy people across ages. V trimming: 4 bases; J trimming: 6 bases; junction bases outside the gene matches: 9. CDR1 and CDR2 from the germline V gene are SGHRS and YFSETQ. CDR3 size: 15 residues. Alongside a J-beta primer mix, a sample-barcoded 5' primer served in a second PCR lasting 7 to 11 cycles. TCRdb independently ran MiXCR on the 5' RACE reads; one entry per CDR3 protein. The profile covers 980,000 or so distinct CDR3 sequences, with around 48% appearing a single time and 13% taken by the ten largest. This chain connects TRBV5-1 to TRBJ2-2; 7 bases line up with TRBD1. This TCR was sampled from a man between 25 and 39 years old in good health. Material for sequencing was blood. The CDR3 DNA follows: TGCGCCAGCAGCCCAAGGGGGCCCGAGTCCGGGGAGCTGTTTTTT. Its translation: CASSPRGPESGELFF.